The 24 T cell receptor beta chains presented below share a single source sample, sequenced in a study of control samples from healthy donors and cancer patients. Profiled with immunoSEQ multiplex PCR; TCRdb holds only in-frame clones, not every one. The sample shows over 150,000 clones, about 94% of them seen only once. Material: blood. The receptors come from a man between 40 and 49 years old in good health.

This chain links TRBV6-6 with TRBJ1-1; 7 positions match TRBD1. Germline V gene lookup returns CDR1 MNHNY and CDR2 SVGAGI (reference sequence). The ends lost 6 bases at V and 7 bases at J; junction bases unmatched: 8. This CDR3 contains 13 residues. The chain's CDR3 is CASSQDRRVEAFF. CDR3 bases: TGTGCCAGCAGCCAGGACAGGCGAGTTGAAGCTTTCTTT.

The chain carries TRBV2 and TRBJ1-2; D gene unclear. CDR3 length: 13 residues. V lost 7 bases, J lost 4 bases, and 13 bases lay in between. Germline CDR1 is SNHLY and CDR2 is FYNNEI. The CDR3 loop reads CASTFSASYGYTF. The CDR3 DNA sequence: TGTGCCAGCACCTTCAGCGCCAGCTATGGCTACACCTTC. Based on the CDR3 plus reference TRBV2 and TRBJ1-2, the full variable domain is EPEVTQTPSHQVTQMGQEVILRCVPISNHLYFYWYRQILGQKVEFLVSFYNNEISEKSEIFDDQFSVERPDGSNFTLKIRSTKLEDSAMYFCASTFSASYGYTFGSGTRLTVV.

The chain is built from TRBV15 and TRBJ2-7; a weak D match, TRBD2 (5 bases). Germline CDR1 reads LNHNV; CDR2 reads YYDKDF (reference sequence). The CDR3 has 13 residues. Trimming left V 6 bases short and J 6 bases short, with 15 bases between. Here the CDR3 reads CATRRTPSREQYF. The CDR3 coding sequence is TGTGCCACCAGAAGGACTCCTTCCCGCGAGCAGTACTTC.

The chain is built from TRBV29-1 and TRBJ2-6; the D gene is possibly TRBD1 (5 bases). The germline CDR1 and CDR2 sequences are SQVTM and ANQGSEA. The V gene lost 2 bases and the J gene lost 4 bases, with 12 bases spanning the gap. The CDR3 loop spans 15 amino acids. CDR3 bases: TGCAGCGTTGAACTGGGGCAGGTGGGGGCCAACGTCCTGACTTTC. Encoded protein: CSVELGQVGANVLTF. Complete variable domain (other parts from reference TRBV29-1 and TRBJ2-6): SAVISQKPSRDICQRGTSLTIQCQVDSQVTMMFWYRQQPGQSLTLIATANQGSEATYESGFVIDKFPISRPNLTFSTLTVSNMSPEDSSIYLCSVELGQVGANVLTFGAGSRLTVL.

This chain connects TRBV6-6 to TRBJ2-7; D might be TRBD2 (6 bases). The germline CDR1 and CDR2 sequences are MNHNY and SVGAGI (reference sequence). The CDR3 is 12 amino acids. The V and J ends lost 4 bases and 5 bases respectively, with 9 bases between them. The CDR3 loop is CASSSGGHEQYF. The CDR3 nucleotides are TGTGCCAGCAGTTCTGGAGGGCACGAGCAGTACTTC.

The chain carries TRBV6-5 and TRBJ1-4, with a tentative D call TRBD1 (6 bases). The CDR3 has 14 residues. The germline gives CDR1 MNHEY, CDR2 SVGAGI. The V gene lost 11 bases and the J gene lost 8 bases, with 21 bases spanning the gap. The CDR3 region has the DNA TGTGCCGGTGGGGGGGGCGTCCTTAACGAAAAACTGTTTTTT. As protein: CAGGGGVLNEKLFF.

This chain links TRBV28 with TRBJ2-1; the match to TRBD2 covers 10 bases. After removal of 2 bases from V and 2 bases from J, the junction contained 9 bases not matched to a gene. CDR3 length equals 18 residues. Germline V gene data show CDR1 as MDHEN and CDR2 as SYDVKM. The CDR3 coding sequence is TGTGCCAGCAGTTTACCCAGCGGGGGGGCTGATCCCTACAATGAGCAGTTCTTC. This gives the protein CASSLPSGGADPYNEQFF.

The count of this clone is one. The chain recombines TRBV27 with TRBJ1-4; TRBD1 is a possible D gene (5 bases). Germline CDR1 and CDR2: MNHEY and SMNVEV (reference sequence). CDR3 length equals 13 residues. V gave up 7 bases and J gave up 8 bases, with 14 bases separating them. CDR3 region: CASTSWGGEKLFF. DNA of the CDR3: TGTGCCAGCACGTCCTGGGGGGGAGAAAAACTGTTTTTT.

The V gene is TRBV7-9, the J gene TRBJ1-6, with a tentative D call TRBD1 (5 bases). Trimming took off 8 bases at V and 3 bases at J, with 8 bases between the two ends. CDR3 length: 13 amino acids. Germline assignment: CDR1 SEHNR and CDR2 FQNEAQ (reference sequence). For the CDR3, the DNA is TGTGCCAGCTGGGGGGACTATAATTCACCCCTCCACTTT. Protein: CASWGDYNSPLHF.

This chain connects TRBV24-1 to TRBJ1-4; D uncertain. The CDR3 runs 14 residues. From germline, CDR1 is KGHDR and CDR2 SFDVKD. Trimming pared 3 bases from V and 6 bases from J, leaving 10 bases between. CDR3 DNA sequence: TGTGCCACCAGTGATCCAGGACGGGATGAAAAACTGTTTTTT. This gives the protein CATSDPGRDEKLFF.

The gene calls are TRBV5-4 and TRBJ1-2; possible D gene TRBD1, 5 bases. The CDR3 covers 12 residues. V lost 0 bases, J lost 5 bases, and 5 bases lay in between. The germline V gene encodes CDR1 SGHNT and CDR2 YYREEE (reference sequence). CDR3 amino acids: CASSLGGYGYTF. The CDR3 region has the DNA TGTGCCAGCAGCTTGGGGGGGTATGGCTACACCTTC. Looking up the rest from reference TRBV5-4 and TRBJ1-2 gives the full variable domain: ETGVTQSPTHLIKTRGQQVTLRCSSQSGHNTVSWYQQALGQGPQFIFQYYREEENGRGNFPPRFSGLQFPNYSSELNVNALELDDSALYLCASSLGGYGYTFGSGTRLTVV.

This clone was observed once. The J gene is TRBJ1-1, the V gene TRBV19; D call uncertain. The V gene lost 6 bases and the J gene lost 0 bases, with 14 bases spanning the gap. Per the germline V gene, CDR1 is LNHDA and CDR2 is SQIVND (reference sequence). The CDR3 covers 15 residues. The CDR3: CASSNRMRMNTEAFF. CDR3 in DNA: TGTGCCAGTAGCAATAGGATGAGAATGAACACTGAAGCTTTCTTT.

The CDR3 bases are TGTGCCAGCAGTTTAGAGGGGTTGTCCTACAATGAGCAGTTCTTC. Protein product: CASSLEGLSYNEQFF. V gene TRBV27 combines with J gene TRBJ2-1; D might be TRBD1 or TRBD2, each matching 5 bases. V lost 2 bases, J lost 1 base, and 9 bases lay in between. In germline, CDR1 is MNHEY, CDR2 SMNVEV (reference sequence). The CDR3 runs to 15 residues.

CDR3 bases: TGTGCCAGCAGCTTAGGGGGTCAGTACTCTATGAACACTGAAGCTTTCTTT. Protein product: CASSLGGQYSMNTEAFF. This chain links TRBV7-9 with TRBJ1-1; unclear D gene. Trimming took off 1 base at V and 0 bases at J, with 15 bases between the two ends. CDR1 SEHNR and CDR2 FQNEAQ come from the germline V gene (reference sequence). The CDR3 has 17 amino acids.

This sequence joins TRBV30 and TRBJ2-3, with D unclear. The CDR3 is 13 amino acids. V gave up 0 bases and J gave up 6 bases, with 10 bases separating them. Per the germline V gene, CDR1 is GTSNPN and CDR2 is SVGIG (reference sequence). The CDR3 bases are TGTGCCTGGAGTGTTAGACTGAGGGATACGCAGTATTTT. It encodes CAWSVRLRDTQYF.

The rearrangement uses TRBV6-5 and TRBJ2-5; either TRBD1 or TRBD2 may fit D (5 bases each). Germline V gene lookup returns CDR1 MNHEY and CDR2 SVGAGI. The CDR3 length is 12 residues. V was cut by 8 bases and J by 1 base, with 8 bases left in between. CDR3 DNA: TGTGCCAGCTGGGGGTTCCAAGAGACCCAGTACTTC. It translates to CASWGFQETQYF.

V and J are TRBV30 and TRBJ1-2, with D uncertain. There are 11 residues in the CDR3. The ends were cut back, 5 bases at V and 7 bases at J, with 11 bases in the middle. Looked up from germline, CDR1 is GTSNPN and CDR2 is SVGIG (reference sequence). The CDR3 sequence is CAWGLEFGYTF. The CDR3 DNA sequence: TGTGCCTGGGGACTCGAGTTTGGCTACACCTTC.

This clone was seen just once. This sequence joins TRBV10-3 and TRBJ2-1; D not resolved. Deletions cut 6 bases from V and 4 bases from J, with 16 bases between. The CDR3 extends over 15 amino acids. CDR1 and CDR2 from the germline V gene are ENHRY and SYGVKD. CDR3 sequence: CAISSSDGTYNEQFF. CDR3 bases: TGTGCCATCAGCTCGTCGGACGGCACATACAATGAGCAGTTCTTC.

The gene calls are TRBV4-1 and TRBJ2-5, with 7 bases fitting TRBD1. Unmatched junction bases numbered 8, after V lost 7 bases and J lost 3 bases. Germline values: CDR1 MGHRA, CDR2 YSYEKL. The CDR3 length is 14 residues. CDR3 DNA: TGCGCCAGCACGCCAACAGGGGTCGAAGAGACCCAGTACTTC. It codes for CASTPTGVEETQYF.

The chain carries TRBV18 and TRBJ1-1, with TRBD1 matching 7 bases. CDR1 is KGHSH and CDR2 is LQKENI in the germline V gene. The CDR3 contains 16 residues. The ends lost 1 base at V and 1 base at J; junction bases unmatched: 6. Written as DNA, the CDR3 is TGTGCCAGCTCACCACGTCCCCAGGGGGGGAACACTGAAGCTTTCTTT. This sequence encodes CASSPRPQGGNTEAFF.

This chain links TRBV5-6 with TRBJ2-3, with D uncertain. Deletions cut 0 bases from V and 5 bases from J, with 4 bases between. This CDR3 spans 12 amino acids. CDR1 and CDR2 from the germline V gene are SGHDT and YYEEEE. The CDR3 protein is CASSLALDTQYF. The CDR3 bases are TGTGCCAGCAGCTTGGCTCTAGATACGCAGTATTTT. Variable domain in full (rest from reference TRBV5-6 and TRBJ2-3): DAGVTQSPTHLIKTRGQQVTLRCSPKSGHDTVSWYQQALGQGPQFIFQYYEEEERQRGNFPDRFSGHQFPNYSSELNVNALLLGDSALYLCASSLALDTQYFGPGTRLTVL.

The chain carries TRBV5-4 and TRBJ1-1; D is uncertain. Per germline, CDR1 SGHNT and CDR2 YYREEE (reference sequence). The CDR3 is made up of 13 amino acids. V was cut by 0 bases and J by 0 bases, with 3 bases left in between. CDR3 loop: CASSLDMNTEAFF. Here the CDR3 DNA reads TGTGCCAGCAGCTTGGATATGAACACTGAAGCTTTCTTT.

V gene TRBV7-9 combines with J gene TRBJ1-2; 8 bases map to TRBD1. Germline lookup yields CDR1 SEHNR and CDR2 FQNEAQ (reference sequence). The CDR3 is 15 amino acids. The junction had 8 bases not matched to a gene; V was cut back by 6 bases and J by 2 bases. As DNA, the CDR3 is TGTGCCAGCAGTCGGACAGGGTTGATCAACTATGGCTACACCTTC. It yields the protein CASSRTGLINYGYTF.

The CDR3 here is CASSSYSTANYGYTF. The CDR3 DNA sequence: TGTGCCAGCAGCTCCTACTCGACAGCAAACTATGGCTACACCTTC. V usage is TRBV6-2 or TRBV6-3 and J usage is TRBJ1-2, with D possibly matching TRBD1 (5 bases). Germline loops: CDR1 MNHEY, CDR2 SVGEGT. This CDR3 contains 15 residues. Trimming took 6 bases from V and 2 from J, leaving 16 bases between them.